These T cell receptor beta chains were read from a single sample in a study of vaccination effects on CD4 cells after COVID-19. The protocol was immunoSEQ multiplex PCR, while the TCRdb copy is restricted to in-frame clones and leaves out a portion. The table records approximately 46,000 clones, about 74% of them present only once. What these receptors recognize is not known. This material consisted of CD4+ T cells from PBMCs cultured without peptide, taken before COVID-19 vaccination. The receptors were sampled from a human donor who had a prior SARS-CoV-2 infection. Both conserved end residues are part of each CDR3. The D gene is left open where the match is weak. Rows give clone size only sometimes, using once, few, many, or a class for an expanded clone.

TRBJ2-7,TRBD2,TRBV5-1,-,TGCGCCAGCAGCTTGCAGAGCGGGGGGTCCTACGAGCAGTACTTC,CASSLQSGGSYEQYF
TRBJ1-6,TRBD1,TRBV30,-,TGTGCCTGGGAGACAGGGGACTACTCCTATAATTCACCCCTCCACTTT,CAWETGDYSYNSPLHF
TRBJ1-5,-,TRBV28,-,TGTGCCAGCCTAGCGGGGGGTACTAGCAATCAGCCCCAGCATTTT,CASLAGGTSNQPQHF
TRBJ2-2,TRBD1,TRBV27,-,TGTGCCAGCAGTCCCTGGGACAGGGGGCTTGACGGGGAGCTGTTTTTT,CASSPWDRGLDGELFF
TRBJ2-7,TRBD1,TRBV27,-,TGTGCCAGCAGTTTATCGTACAGGGGCTCCTACGAGCAGTACTTC,CASSLSYRGSYEQYF
TRBJ2-3,TRBD1,TRBV6-4,-,TGTGCCAGCAGCTGGGACAGCACCACAGATACGCAGTATTTT,CASSWDSTTDTQYF
TRBJ1-5,-,TRBV12-3/TRBV12-4,-,TGTGCCAGCAGTTACTCCAGGAATCAGCCCCAGCATTTT,CASSYSRNQPQHF
TRBJ2-3,-,TRBV6-1,-,TGTGCCAGCAGTGAATTAGGGGGAGGAACCACAGATACGCAGTATTTT,CASSELGGGTTDTQYF
TRBJ1-1,-,TRBV12-3/TRBV12-4,-,TGTGCCAGCAGCCCAGGAGGGGACACTGAAGCTTTCTTT,CASSPGGDTEAFF
TRBJ2-1,-,TRBV5-1,few,TGCGCCAGCAGCATAATCAATGAGCAGTTCTTC,CASSIINEQFF
TRBJ2-6,-,TRBV18,-,TGTGCCAGCTCACAATCACAGGGAGGAGCTGGGGCCAACGTCCTGACTTTC,CASSQSQGGAGANVLTF
TRBJ2-7,TRBD2,TRBV5-1,-,TGCGCCAGCAGCTTAAAACGGGGGGACTCCTACGAGCAGTACTTC,CASSLKRGDSYEQYF
TRBJ1-1,TRBD1,TRBV2,-,TGTGCCAGCAAAGGACAGGGGAACACTGAAGCTTTCTTT,CASKGQGNTEAFF
TRBJ1-1,TRBD1,TRBV5-1,few,TGCGCCAGCAACCAACAGGGGGCGGGCACTGAAGCTTTCTTT,CASNQQGAGTEAFF
TRBJ2-1,-,TRBV20-1,-,TGCAGTGCCCAACCGTACAATGAGCAGTTCTTC,CSAQPYNEQFF
TRBJ2-2,-,TRBV5-1,-,TGCGCCAGCAGCTTGATTTCAGGGTTCATCAAATCCGGGGAGCTGTTTTTT,CASSLISGFIKSGELFF
TRBJ2-2,-,TRBV7-9,few,TGTGCCAGCAGCCTGAAAGCAGCGAACACCGGGGAGCTGTTTTTT,CASSLKAANTGELFF
TRBJ1-1,-,TRBV13,-,TGTGCCAGCAGCTTAATCAGGGAGGGAAAAACTGAAGCTTTCTTT,CASSLIREGKTEAFF
TRBJ1-5,-,TRBV7-8,-,TGTGCCAGCAGCTTAGGGGTGGATAGCAATCAGCCCCAGCATTTT,CASSLGVDSNQPQHF
TRBJ2-1,TRBD2,TRBV6-5,once,TGTGCCAGCAGTTACTCCCCTAGCGGGACTTTCCATGAGCAGTTCTTC,CASSYSPSGTFHEQFF
TRBJ1-1,TRBD1,TRBV4-2,few,TGTGCCAGCAGCCGCCGGGACAGGGGGTCGAACACTGAAGCTTTCTTT,CASSRRDRGSNTEAFF
TRBJ2-7,TRBD2,TRBV5-1,-,TGCGCCAGCAGCTTGGCCGCTAGCGGGGGCCTTTCCTACGAGCAGTACTTC,CASSLAASGGLSYEQYF
TRBJ2-3,TRBD2,TRBV27,-,TGTGCCAGCAGTTTACGGCTAGCGGGTGATACGCAGTATTTT,CASSLRLAGDTQYF
TRBJ1-2,TRBD1,TRBV5-3,few,TGTGCCAGAAGCCGGACAGGGCCAGAAGGTCACACCTTC,CARSRTGPEGHTF
TRBJ1-6,TRBD1,TRBV6-5,few,TGTGCCAGCAGTTACCGCCGTACAGGGGGTTCACCCCTCCACTTT,CASSYRRTGGSPLHF
TRBJ2-5,-,TRBV4-2,-,TGTGCCAGCAGCCAAGAGCGTTGGGAGACCCAGTACTTC,CASSQERWETQYF
TRBJ2-7,-,TRBV6-5,-,TGTGCCAGCAGTTCAACATATTTCAACGAGCAGTACTTC,CASSSTYFNEQYF
TRBJ2-3,-,TRBV10-3,-,TGTGCCATCAGTGTGGGAGATACGCAGTATTTT,CAISVGDTQYF
TRBJ1-5,-,TRBV25-1,-,TGTGCCAGCAGTGACCGAGGGGAGGGCAATCAGCCCCAGCATTTT,CASSDRGEGNQPQHF
TRBJ1-3,TRBD1,TRBV5-1,-,TGCGCCAGCAGCGTGACAGGGGACCCCTCTGGAAACACCATATATTTT,CASSVTGDPSGNTIYF
TRBJ2-5,TRBD2,TRBV30,-,TGTGCCTGGAGAGATCTAGCGGGGGGCCATAAGTACCAAGAGACCCAGTACTTC,CAWRDLAGGHKYQETQYF
TRBJ2-2,TRBD1,TRBV2,few,TGTGCCAGCAGCCTCTTGGCAGGGGGAAACACCGGGGAGCTGTTTTTT,CASSLLAGGNTGELFF
TRBJ1-2,TRBD1,TRBV5-8,-,TGTGCCAGCAGCCCCTACGACAGGGGTAACTATGGCTACACCTTC,CASSPYDRGNYGYTF
TRBJ1-2,-,TRBV7-9,-,TGTGCCAGCAGCTTAGGGGTAGGGGGGGCGGACGGCTACACCTTC,CASSLGVGGADGYTF
TRBJ2-1,TRBD2,TRBV7-3,few,TGTGCCAGCAGCCCTAATAGCGGGAGGGGGTCGTATCGGTTCTTC,CASSPNSGRGSYRFF
TRBJ2-7,-,TRBV6-6,once,TGTGCCAGCAGCCCGGGTGACTACGAGCAGTACTTC,CASSPGDYEQYF
TRBJ1-1,-,TRBV29-1,-,TGCAGCGTTGACGTTTGGCAGAACACTGAAGCTTTCTTT,CSVDVWQNTEAFF
TRBJ2-7,TRBD2,TRBV7-2,few,TGTGCCAGCAGCTTAGTAGCGGGGGGGCCCTACGAGCAGTACTTC,CASSLVAGGPYEQYF
TRBJ2-1,TRBD1,TRBV5-1,-,TGCGCCAGCAGGCGGACAGGGTCTGAGCAGTTCTTC,CASRRTGSEQFF
TRBJ2-6,-,TRBV7-3,few,TGTGCCAGCAGCCTGCAGAGGGGGGCCAACGTCCTGACTTTC,CASSLQRGANVLTF
TRBJ2-7,-,TRBV28,-,TGTGCCAGCAGTTTTCCCCTTAACGAGCAGTACTTC,CASSFPLNEQYF
TRBJ2-4,-,TRBV21-1,-,TGTGCCAGCAGCAAAGGGGGGATACGGATACCTGAGGACATTCAGTACTTC,CASSKGGIRIPEDIQYF